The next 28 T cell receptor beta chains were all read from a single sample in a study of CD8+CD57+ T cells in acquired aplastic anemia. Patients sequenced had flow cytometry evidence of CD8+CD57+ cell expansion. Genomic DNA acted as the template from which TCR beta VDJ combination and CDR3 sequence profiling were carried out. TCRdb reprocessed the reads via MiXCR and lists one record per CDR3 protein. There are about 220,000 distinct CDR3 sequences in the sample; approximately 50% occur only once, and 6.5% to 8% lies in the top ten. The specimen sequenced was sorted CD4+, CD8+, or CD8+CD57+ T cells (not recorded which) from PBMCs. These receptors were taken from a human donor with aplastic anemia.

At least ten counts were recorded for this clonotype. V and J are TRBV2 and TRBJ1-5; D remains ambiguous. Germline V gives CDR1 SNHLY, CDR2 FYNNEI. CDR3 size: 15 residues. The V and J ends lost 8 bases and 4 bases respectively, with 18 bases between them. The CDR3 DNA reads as TGTGCCAGCGAGGATAACCCGGGCCAAAATCAGCCCCAGCATTTT. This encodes CASEDNPGQNQPQHF.

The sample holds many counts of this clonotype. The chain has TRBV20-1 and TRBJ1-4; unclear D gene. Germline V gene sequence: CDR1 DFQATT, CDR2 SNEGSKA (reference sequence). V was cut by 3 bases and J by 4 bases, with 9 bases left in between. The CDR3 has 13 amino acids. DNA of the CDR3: TGCAGTGCTAGCGACGGGAATAATGAAAAACTGTTTTTT. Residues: CSASDGNNEKLFF.

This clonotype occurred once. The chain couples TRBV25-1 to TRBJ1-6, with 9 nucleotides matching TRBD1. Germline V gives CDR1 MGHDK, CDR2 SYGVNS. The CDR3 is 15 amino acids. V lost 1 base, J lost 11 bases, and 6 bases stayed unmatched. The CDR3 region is CASSESGQGSTPLHF. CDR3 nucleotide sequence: TGTGCCAGCAGTGAATCGGGACAGGGTAGTACACCCCTCCACTTT.

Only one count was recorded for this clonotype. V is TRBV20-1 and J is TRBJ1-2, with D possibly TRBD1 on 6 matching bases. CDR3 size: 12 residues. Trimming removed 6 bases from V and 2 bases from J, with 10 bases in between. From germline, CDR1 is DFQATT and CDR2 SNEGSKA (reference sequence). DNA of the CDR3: TGCAGTGCCGGACAGACAAACTATGGCTACACCTTC. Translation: CSAGQTNYGYTF.

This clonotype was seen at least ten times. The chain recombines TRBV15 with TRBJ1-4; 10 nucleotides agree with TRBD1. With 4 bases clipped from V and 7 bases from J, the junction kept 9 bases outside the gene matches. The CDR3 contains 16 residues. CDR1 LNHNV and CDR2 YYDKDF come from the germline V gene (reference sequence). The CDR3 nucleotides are TGTGCCACCAGCATTGAGCCCGGGACAGGGGCTGAAAAACTGTTTTTT. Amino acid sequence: CATSIEPGTGAEKLFF.

CDR3 bases: TGCGCCAGCAGGCAAGCGGGGGGGCCGCTTAATGAGCAGTTCTTC. It is translated as CASRQAGGPLNEQFF. This chain joins TRBV5-1 and TRBJ2-1; 10 positions agree with TRBD2. CDR1 and CDR2 from the germline V gene are SGHRS and YFSETQ. The CDR3 contains 15 residues. V gave up 5 bases and J gave up 7 bases; unmatched junction bases: 9. Full variable domain (rest looked up from reference TRBV5-1 and TRBJ2-1): KAGVTQTPRYLIKTRGQQVTLSCSPISGHRSVSWYQQTPGQGLQFLFEYFSETQRNKGNFPGRFSGRQFSNSRSEMNVSTLELGDSALYLCASRQAGGPLNEQFFGPGTRLTVL.

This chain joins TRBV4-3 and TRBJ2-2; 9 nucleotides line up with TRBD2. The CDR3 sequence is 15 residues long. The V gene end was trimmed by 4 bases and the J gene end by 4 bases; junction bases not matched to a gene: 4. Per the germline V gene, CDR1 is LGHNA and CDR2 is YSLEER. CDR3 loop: CASSPGLASTGELFF. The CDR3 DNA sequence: TGCGCCAGCAGCCCCGGACTAGCGAGCACCGGGGAGCTGTTTTTT.

The CDR3 coding sequence is TGTGCCAGTAGTATATCGGGGGGACCCTACGAGCAGTACTTC. Translated, it gives CASSISGGPYEQYF. The V and J genes are TRBV19 and TRBJ2-7, with 7 bases aligning to TRBD2. Germline V gene lookup returns CDR1 LNHDA and CDR2 SQIVND (reference sequence). The CDR3 consists of 14 residues. Germline trimming cut 2 bases from V and 2 bases from J; bases unmatched to any gene: 3.

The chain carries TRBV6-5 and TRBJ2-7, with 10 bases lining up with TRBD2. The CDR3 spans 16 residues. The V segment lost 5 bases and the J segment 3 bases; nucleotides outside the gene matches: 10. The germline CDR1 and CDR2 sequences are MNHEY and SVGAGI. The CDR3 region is CASSERVAGGLYEQYF. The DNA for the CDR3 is TGTGCCAGCAGTGAAAGGGTAGCGGGGGGTCTCTACGAGCAGTACTTC.

The chain's CDR3 is CVSSLAPLNEQFF. In DNA form, the CDR3 reads TGTGTCAGTTCGTTGGCCCCTCTCAATGAGCAGTTCTTC. V usage is TRBV6-2 or TRBV6-3 and J usage is TRBJ2-1; no reliable D call. The CDR3 is 13 residues long. Germline assignment: CDR1 MNHEY and CDR2 SVGEGT.

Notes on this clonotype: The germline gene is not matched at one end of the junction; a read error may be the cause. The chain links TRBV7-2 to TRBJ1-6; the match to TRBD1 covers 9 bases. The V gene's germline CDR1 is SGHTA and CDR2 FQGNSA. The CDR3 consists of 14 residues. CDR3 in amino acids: CVSSAGTGLIPLHF. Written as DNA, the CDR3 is TGTGTCAGCAGCGCCGGGACAGGGCTAATCCCCCTCCACTTT.

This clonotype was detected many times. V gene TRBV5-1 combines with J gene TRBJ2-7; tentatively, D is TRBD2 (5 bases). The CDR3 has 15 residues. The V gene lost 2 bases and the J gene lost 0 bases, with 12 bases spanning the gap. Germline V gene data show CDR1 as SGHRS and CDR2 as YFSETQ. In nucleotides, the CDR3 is TGCGCCAGCAGCTTTAAAGGACTTAGCTCCTACGAGCAGTACTTC. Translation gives CASSFKGLSSYEQYF.

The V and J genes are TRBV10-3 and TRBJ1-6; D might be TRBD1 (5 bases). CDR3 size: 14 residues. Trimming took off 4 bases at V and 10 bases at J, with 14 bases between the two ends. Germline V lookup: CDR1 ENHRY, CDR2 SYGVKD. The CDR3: CAISVGERGSPLHF. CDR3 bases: TGTGCCATCAGTGTGGGGGAAAGAGGGTCACCCCTCCACTTT.

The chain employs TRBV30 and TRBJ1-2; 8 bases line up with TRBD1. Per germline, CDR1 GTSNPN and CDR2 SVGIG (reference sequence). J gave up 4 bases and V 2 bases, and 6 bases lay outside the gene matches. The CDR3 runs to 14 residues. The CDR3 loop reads CAWSIGTGAYGYTF. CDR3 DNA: TGTGCCTGGAGTATCGGGACAGGCGCCTATGGCTACACCTTC.

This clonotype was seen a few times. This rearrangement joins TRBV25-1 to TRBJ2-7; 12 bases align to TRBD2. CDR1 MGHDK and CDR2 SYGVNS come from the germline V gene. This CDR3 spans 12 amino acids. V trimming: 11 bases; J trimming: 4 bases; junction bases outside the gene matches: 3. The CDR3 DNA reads TGTGCCCGGACTAGCGGGGCGTACGAGCAGTACTTC. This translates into CARTSGAYEQYF.

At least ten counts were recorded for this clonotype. CDR3 protein: CSGTSGNSYEQYF. The CDR3 region has the DNA TGCAGCGGGACTAGCGGGAACTCCTACGAGCAGTACTTC. J is TRBJ2-7 and V is TRBV29-1; TRBD2 agrees at 12 bases. CDR3 size: 13 residues. Germline V gene data show CDR1 as SQVTM and CDR2 as ANQGSEA. Trimming removed 7 bases from V and 0 bases from J; junction bases left unmatched: 1.

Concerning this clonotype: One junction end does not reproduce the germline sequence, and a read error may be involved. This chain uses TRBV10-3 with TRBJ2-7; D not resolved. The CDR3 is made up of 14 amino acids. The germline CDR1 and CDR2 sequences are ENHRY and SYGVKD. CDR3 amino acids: CASSPHGPYNEQYF. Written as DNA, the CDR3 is TGTGCCAGCAGTCCCCACGGACCGTACAACGAGCAGTACTTC.

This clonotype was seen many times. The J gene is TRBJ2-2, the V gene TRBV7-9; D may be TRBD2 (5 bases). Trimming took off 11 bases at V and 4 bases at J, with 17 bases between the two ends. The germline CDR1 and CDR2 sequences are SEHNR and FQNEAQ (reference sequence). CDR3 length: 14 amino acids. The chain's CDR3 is CAGTRVTGTGELFF. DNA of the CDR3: TGTGCCGGCACGAGGGTAACGGGCACCGGGGAGCTGTTTTTT.

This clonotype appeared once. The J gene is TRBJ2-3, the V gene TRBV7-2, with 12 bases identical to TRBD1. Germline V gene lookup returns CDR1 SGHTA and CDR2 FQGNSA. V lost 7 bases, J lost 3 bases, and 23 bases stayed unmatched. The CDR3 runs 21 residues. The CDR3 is CASTFIGWGTGGLVPTDTQYF. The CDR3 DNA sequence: TGTGCCAGCACCTTTATAGGGTGGGGGACAGGGGGCTTAGTTCCTACAGATACGCAGTATTTT. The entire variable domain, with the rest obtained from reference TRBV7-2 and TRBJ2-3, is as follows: GAGVSQSPSNKVTEKGKDVELRCDPISGHTALYWYRQSLGQGLEFLIYFQGNSAPDKSGLPSDRFSAERTGGSVSTLTIQRTQQEDSAVYLCASTFIGWGTGGLVPTDTQYFGPGTRLTVL.

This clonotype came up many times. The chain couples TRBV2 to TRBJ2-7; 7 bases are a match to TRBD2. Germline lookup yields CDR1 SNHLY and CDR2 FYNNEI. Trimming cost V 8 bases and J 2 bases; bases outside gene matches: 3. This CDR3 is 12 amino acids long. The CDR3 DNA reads TGTGCCAGCCGCGGGAGCGCCTACGAGCAGTACTTC. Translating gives CASRGSAYEQYF.

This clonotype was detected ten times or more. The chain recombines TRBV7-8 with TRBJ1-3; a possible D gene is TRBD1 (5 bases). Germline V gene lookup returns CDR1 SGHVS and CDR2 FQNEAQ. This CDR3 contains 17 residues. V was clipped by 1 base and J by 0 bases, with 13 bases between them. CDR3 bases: TGTGCCAGCAGCTTAGTTTTGCCAGGGCCCTCTGGAAACACCATATATTTT. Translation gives CASSLVLPGPSGNTIYF.

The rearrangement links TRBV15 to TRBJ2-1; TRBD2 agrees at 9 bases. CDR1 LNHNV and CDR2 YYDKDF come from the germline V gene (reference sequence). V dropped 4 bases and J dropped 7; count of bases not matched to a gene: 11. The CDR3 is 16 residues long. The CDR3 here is CATSTPGLAFRNEQFF. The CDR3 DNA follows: TGTGCCACCAGCACCCCCGGACTAGCGTTTAGGAATGAGCAGTTCTTC.

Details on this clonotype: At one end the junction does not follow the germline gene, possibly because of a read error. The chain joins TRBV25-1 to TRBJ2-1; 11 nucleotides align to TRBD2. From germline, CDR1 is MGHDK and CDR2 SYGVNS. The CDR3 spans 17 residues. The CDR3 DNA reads TGTGCCGGCAGTGAATGGCTGATAGCGGGGGGGCCTCGGGAGCAGTTCTTC. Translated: CAGSEWLIAGGPREQFF.

The chain's CDR3 is CSARQGLANEQFF. The CDR3 DNA reads as TGCAGTGCTAGACAGGGACTAGCCAATGAGCAGTTCTTC. The rearrangement uses TRBV20-1 and TRBJ2-1; 9 bases agree with TRBD2. The J segment lost 6 bases and the V segment lost 2 bases, leaving 2 bases of the junction unmatched. This CDR3 comprises 13 residues. Germline V gene data show CDR1 as DFQATT and CDR2 as SNEGSKA (reference sequence).

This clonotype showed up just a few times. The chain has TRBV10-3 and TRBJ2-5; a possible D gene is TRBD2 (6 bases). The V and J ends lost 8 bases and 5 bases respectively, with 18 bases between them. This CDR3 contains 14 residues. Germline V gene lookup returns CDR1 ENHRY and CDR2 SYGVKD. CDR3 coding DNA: TGTGCCATCTCAGAAAGGGGACTGGAGGAGACCCAGTACTTC. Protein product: CAISERGLEETQYF.

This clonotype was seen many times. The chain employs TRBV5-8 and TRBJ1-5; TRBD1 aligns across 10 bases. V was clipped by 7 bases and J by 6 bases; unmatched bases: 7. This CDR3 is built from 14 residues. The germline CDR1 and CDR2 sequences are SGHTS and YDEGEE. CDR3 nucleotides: TGTGCCAGCCGGGACAGGGGATCCCGTCAGCCCCAGCATTTT. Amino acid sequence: CASRDRGSRQPQHF.

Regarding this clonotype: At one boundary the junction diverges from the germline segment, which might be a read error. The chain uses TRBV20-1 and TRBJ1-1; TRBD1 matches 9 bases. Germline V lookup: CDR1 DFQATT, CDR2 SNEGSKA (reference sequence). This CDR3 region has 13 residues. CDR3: CSAARTGDTEVFF. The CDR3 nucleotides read TGCAGTGCTGCACGGACAGGGGACACTGAAGTTTTCTTT.

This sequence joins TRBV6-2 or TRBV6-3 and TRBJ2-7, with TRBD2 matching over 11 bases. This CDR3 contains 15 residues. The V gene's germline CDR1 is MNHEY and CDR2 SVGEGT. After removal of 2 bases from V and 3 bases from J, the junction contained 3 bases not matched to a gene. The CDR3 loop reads CASSYLTSGDYEQYF. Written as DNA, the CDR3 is TGTGCCAGCAGTTACCTGACTAGCGGGGACTACGAGCAGTACTTC.